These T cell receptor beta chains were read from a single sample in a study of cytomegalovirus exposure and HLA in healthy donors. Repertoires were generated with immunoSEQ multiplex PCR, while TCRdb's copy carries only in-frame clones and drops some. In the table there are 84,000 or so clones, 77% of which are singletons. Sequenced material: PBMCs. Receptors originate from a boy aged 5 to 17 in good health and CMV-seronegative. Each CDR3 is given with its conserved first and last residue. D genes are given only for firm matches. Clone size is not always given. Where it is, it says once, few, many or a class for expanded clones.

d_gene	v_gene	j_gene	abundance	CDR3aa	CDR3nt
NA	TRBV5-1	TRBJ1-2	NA	CASTDSRGYTF	TGCGCCAGCACGGACAGCCGGGGCTACACCTTC
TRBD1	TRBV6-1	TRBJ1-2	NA	CASSRTGDTF	TGTGCCAGCAGTCGGACAGGCGACACCTTC
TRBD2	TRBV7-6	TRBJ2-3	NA	CASSSGLAGSRDTQYF	TGTGCCAGCAGCTCGGGACTAGCGGGTTCCAGAGATACGCAGTATTTT
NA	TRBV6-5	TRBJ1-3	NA	CASSPTETSGNTIYF	TGTGCCAGCAGTCCCACCGAGACATCTGGAAACACCATATATTTT
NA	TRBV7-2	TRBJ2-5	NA	CASSATIANQETQYF	TGTGCCAGCAGCGCCACCATAGCGAACCAAGAGACCCAGTACTTC
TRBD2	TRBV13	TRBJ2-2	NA	CASSYRTSGDYTGELFF	TGTGCCAGCAGCTACAGGACTAGCGGGGACTACACCGGGGAGCTGTTTTTT
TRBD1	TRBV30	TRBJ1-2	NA	CAWSRYRGIYGYTF	TGTGCCTGGAGTCGATACAGGGGAATCTATGGCTACACCTTC
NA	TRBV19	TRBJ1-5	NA	CASSIIRGSQPQHF	TGTGCCAGTAGTATAATAAGGGGCTCTCAGCCCCAGCATTTT
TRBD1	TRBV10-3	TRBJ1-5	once	CATQPDRGSQPQHF	TGTGCCACCCAGCCGGACAGGGGCAGCCAGCCCCAGCATTTT
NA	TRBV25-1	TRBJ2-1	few	CASSELYSRNEQFF	TGTGCCAGCAGTGAATTGTACTCTCGCAATGAGCAGTTCTTC
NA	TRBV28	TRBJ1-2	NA	CASSLGRNYGYTF	TGTGCCAGCAGTTTAGGGAGAAACTATGGCTACACCTTC
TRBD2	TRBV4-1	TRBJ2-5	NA	CASSRDGTSGSQETQYF	TGCGCCAGCAGCCGGGACGGGACTAGCGGGAGCCAAGAGACCCAGTACTTC
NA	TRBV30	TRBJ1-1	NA	CAWSVELEAFF	TGTGCCTGGAGTGTAGAACTTGAAGCTTTCTTT
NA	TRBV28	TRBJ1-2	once	CASSKSGQSNYGYTF	TGTGCCAGCAGTAAATCAGGACAAAGTAACTATGGCTACACCTTC
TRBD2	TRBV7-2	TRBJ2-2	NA	CASSTGPGGGGELFF	TGTGCCAGCAGCACCGGCCCCGGGGGGGGAGGGGAGCTGTTTTTT
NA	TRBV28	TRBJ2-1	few	CASSLFYLGHGQGMITYNEQFF	TGTGCCAGCAGTTTATTCTACCTTGGGCATGGGCAAGGCATGATTACCTACAATGAGCAGTTCTTC
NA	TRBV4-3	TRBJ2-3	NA	CASSQGHTDTQYF	TGCGCCAGCAGCCAGGGACACACAGATACGCAGTATTTT
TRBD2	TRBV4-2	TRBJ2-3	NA	CASSKTSGGALPDTQYF	TGTGCCAGCAGCAAGACTAGCGGGGGGGCTCTTCCAGATACGCAGTATTTT
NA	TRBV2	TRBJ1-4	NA	CASSGWRSATNEKLFF	TGTGCCAGCAGTGGTTGGAGGAGTGCAACTAATGAAAAACTGTTTTTT
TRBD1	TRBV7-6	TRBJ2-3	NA	CASSLGTGFGSTDTQYF	TGTGCCAGCAGCTTGGGGACAGGGTTTGGAAGCACAGATACGCAGTATTTT
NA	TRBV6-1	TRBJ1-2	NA	CASSLRDTYGYTF	TGTGCCAGCAGTCTTCGGGACACCTATGGCTACACCTTC
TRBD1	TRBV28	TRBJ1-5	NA	CASRPGQGAQPQHF	TGTGCCAGCAGACCCGGACAGGGGGCCCAGCCCCAGCATTTT
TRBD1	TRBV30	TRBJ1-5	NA	CAWGGTEHSNQPQHF	TGTGCCTGGGGAGGGACAGAGCATAGCAATCAGCCCCAGCATTTT
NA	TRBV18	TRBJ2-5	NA	CASSPLLEETQYF	TGTGCCAGCTCACCCCTCTTGGAGGAGACCCAGTACTTC
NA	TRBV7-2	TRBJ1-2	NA	CASSFGNGYTF	TGTGCCAGCAGCTTCGGGAATGGCTACACCTTC
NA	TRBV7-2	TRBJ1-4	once	CASSPMSINEKLFF	TGTGCCAGCAGCCCAATGAGCATAAACGAAAAACTGTTTTTT
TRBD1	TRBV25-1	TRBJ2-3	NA	CASSRQGVSTDTQYF	TGTGCCAGCAGTAGACAGGGGGTAAGCACAGATACGCAGTATTTT
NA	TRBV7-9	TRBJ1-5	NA	CASSGGGSNQPQHF	TGTGCCAGCAGCGGGGGGGGTAGCAATCAGCCCCAGCATTTT
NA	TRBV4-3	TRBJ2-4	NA	CASSQDRGAKNIQYF	TGCGCCAGCAGCCAGGATAGGGGTGCCAAAAACATTCAGTACTTC
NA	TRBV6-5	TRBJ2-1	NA	CASRPHRVYNEQFF	TGTGCCAGCAGACCCCACAGGGTCTACAATGAGCAGTTCTTC
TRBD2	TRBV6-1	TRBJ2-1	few	CASRGLAGGNEQFF	TGTGCCAGCAGGGGACTAGCGGGAGGAAATGAGCAGTTCTTC
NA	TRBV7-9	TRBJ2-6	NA	CASSFAGVGANVLTF	TGTGCCAGCAGCTTCGCAGGGGTCGGGGCCAACGTCCTGACTTTC